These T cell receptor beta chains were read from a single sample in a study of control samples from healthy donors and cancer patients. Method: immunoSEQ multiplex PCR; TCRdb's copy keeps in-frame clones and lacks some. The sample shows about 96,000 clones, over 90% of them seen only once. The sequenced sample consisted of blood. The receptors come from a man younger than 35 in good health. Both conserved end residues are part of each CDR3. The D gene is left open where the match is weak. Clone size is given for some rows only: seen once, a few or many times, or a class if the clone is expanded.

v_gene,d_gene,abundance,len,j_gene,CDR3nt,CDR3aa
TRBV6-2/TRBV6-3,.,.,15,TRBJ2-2,TGTGCCAGCAGCGTACAGGGCCCGAACACCGGGGAGCTGTTTTTT,CASSVQGPNTGELFF
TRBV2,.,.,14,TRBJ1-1,TGTGCCAGCCAGAGGGGGGGCAAAAACACTGAAGCTTTCTTT,CASQRGGKNTEAFF
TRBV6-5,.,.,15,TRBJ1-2,TGTGCCAGCAGTCCAAGGGGACGGATGGACTATGGCTACACCTTC,CASSPRGRMDYGYTF
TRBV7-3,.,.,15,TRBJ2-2,TGTGCCAGCAGCCCCCGTGGGGGGCCGACCGGGGAGCTGTTTTTT,CASSPRGGPTGELFF
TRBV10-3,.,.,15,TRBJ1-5,TGTGCCATCAGTGAGGGACCTGCGGGGAATCAGCCCCAGCATTTT,CAISEGPAGNQPQHF
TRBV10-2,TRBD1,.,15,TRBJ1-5,TGCGCCAGCAGGAAGGTGGCAGGGGGCTATCAGCCCCAGCATTTT,CASRKVAGGYQPQHF
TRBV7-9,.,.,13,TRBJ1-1,TGTGCCAGCAGCTTAGATAGGACACCTGAAGCTTTCTTT,CASSLDRTPEAFF
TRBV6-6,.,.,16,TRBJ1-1,TGTGCCAGCAGCCAGACAGTCACCCTGGGGAACACTGAAGCTTTCTTT,CASSQTVTLGNTEAFF
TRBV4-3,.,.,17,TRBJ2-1,TGCGCCAGCAGCCAAGATTGGGTGGACAGCAATTACAATGAGCAGTTCTTC,CASSQDWVDSNYNEQFF
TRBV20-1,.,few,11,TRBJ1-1,TGCAGTGCCCGAGGGATGATTGAAGCTTTCTTT,CSARGMIEAFF
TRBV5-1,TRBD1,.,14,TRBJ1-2,TGCGCCAGCAGCTTATGGGACAGTGCATATGGCTACACCTTC,CASSLWDSAYGYTF
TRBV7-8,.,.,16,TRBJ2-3,TGTGCCAGCAGCTTAGCGAGGACTTCTAGCACAGATACGCAGTATTTT,CASSLARTSSTDTQYF
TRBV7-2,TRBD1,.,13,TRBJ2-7,TGTGCCAGCAGCTGGGGACAGGCGACCGAGCAGTACTTC,CASSWGQATEQYF
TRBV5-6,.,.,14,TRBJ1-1,TGTGCCAGCAGTCAAACGGGCGGTCTCTCTGAAGCTTTCTTT,CASSQTGGLSEAFF
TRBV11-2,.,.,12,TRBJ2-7,TGTGCCAGCAGCCCCAGCTCCTACGAGCAGTACTTC,CASSPSSYEQYF
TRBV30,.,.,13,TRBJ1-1,TGTGCCTGGAGTGGAGGTTCAGGCACTGAAGCTTTCTTT,CAWSGGSGTEAFF
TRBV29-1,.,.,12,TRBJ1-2,TGCAGCGTTGAAGATTCAGGGTATGGCTACACCTTC,CSVEDSGYGYTF
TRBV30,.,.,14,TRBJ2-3,TGTGCCTGGTCTCAGGGGTCGTTGACAGATACGCAGTATTTT,CAWSQGSLTDTQYF
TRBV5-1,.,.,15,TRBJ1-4,TGCGCCAGCAGCTTGGAAGGGGGAGCTAATGAAAAACTGTTTTTT,CASSLEGGANEKLFF
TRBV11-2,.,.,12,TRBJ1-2,TGTGCCAGCAGCTTAGGGCGGTCGGGCTACACCTTC,CASSLGRSGYTF
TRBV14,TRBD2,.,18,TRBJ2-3,TGTGCCAGCAGCCAAGATTTTCTAGCGGGGGGGGGCACAGATACGCAGTATTTT,CASSQDFLAGGGTDTQYF
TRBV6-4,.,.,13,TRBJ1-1,TGTGCCAGCAGTGACTCCGAGGCGACTGAAGCTTTCTTT,CASSDSEATEAFF
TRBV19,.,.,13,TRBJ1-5,TGTGCCAGTAGTATATTAAACCATCAGCCCCAGCATTTT,CASSILNHQPQHF
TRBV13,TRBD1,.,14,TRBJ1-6,TGTGCCAGCAGCTCGCGGGACAGAAATTCACCCCTCCACTTT,CASSSRDRNSPLHF